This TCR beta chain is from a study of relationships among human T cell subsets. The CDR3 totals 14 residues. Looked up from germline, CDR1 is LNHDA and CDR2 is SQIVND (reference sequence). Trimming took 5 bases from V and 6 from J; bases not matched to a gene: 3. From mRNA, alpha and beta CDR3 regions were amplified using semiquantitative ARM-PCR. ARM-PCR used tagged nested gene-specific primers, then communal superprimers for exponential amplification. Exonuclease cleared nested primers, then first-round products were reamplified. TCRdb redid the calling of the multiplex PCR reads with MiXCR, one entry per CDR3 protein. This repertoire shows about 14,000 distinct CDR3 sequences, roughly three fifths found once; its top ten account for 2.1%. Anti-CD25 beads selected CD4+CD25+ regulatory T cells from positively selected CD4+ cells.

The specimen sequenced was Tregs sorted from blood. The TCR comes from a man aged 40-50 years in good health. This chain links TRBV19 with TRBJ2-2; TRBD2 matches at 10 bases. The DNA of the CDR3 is TGTGCCAGTAGTGAGCGGGAGGGCCCCGGGGAGCTGTTTTTT. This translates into CASSEREGPGELFF. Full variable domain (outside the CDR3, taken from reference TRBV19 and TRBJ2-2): DGGITQSPKYLFRKEGQNVTLSCEQNLNHDAMYWYRQDPGQGLRLIYYSQIVNDFQKGDIAEGYSVSREKKESFPLTVTSAQKNPTAFYLCASSEREGPGELFFGEGSRLTVL.